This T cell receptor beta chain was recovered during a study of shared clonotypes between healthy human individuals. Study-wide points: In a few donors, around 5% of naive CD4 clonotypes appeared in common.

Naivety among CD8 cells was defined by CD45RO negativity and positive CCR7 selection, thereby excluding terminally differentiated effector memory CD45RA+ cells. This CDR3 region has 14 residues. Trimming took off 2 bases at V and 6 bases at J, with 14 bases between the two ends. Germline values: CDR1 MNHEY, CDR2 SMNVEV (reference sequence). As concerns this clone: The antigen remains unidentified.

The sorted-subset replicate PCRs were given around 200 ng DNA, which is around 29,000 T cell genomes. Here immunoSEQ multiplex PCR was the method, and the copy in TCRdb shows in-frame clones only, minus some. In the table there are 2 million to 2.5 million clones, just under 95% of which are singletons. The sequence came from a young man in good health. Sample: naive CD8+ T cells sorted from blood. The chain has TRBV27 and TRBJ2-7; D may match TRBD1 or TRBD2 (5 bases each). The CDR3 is CASSLGPRAGEQYF. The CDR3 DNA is TGTGCCAGCAGTTTAGGGCCCAGGGCGGGCGAGCAGTACTTC.